These 13 T cell receptor beta chains were all obtained from the same sample, sequenced in a study of T cell changes during pregnancy in multiple sclerosis (dated by TCRdb to 2018 to 2020). The library was built by means of the immunoSEQ multiplex PCR assay. In its TCRdb copy, this immuneACCESS table keeps in-frame sequences only and misses some clones. Where compared with another copy, unresolved V genes explain less than half of these, and the others have no known cause. The sample yields 80,000 to 100,000 clones; roughly nine tenths were counted once. Around 1.8% of the sample lies in the top ten. This sample comprised peripheral blood, obtained after pregnancy. These receptors originate from a female donor in good health, enrolled as a control in a pregnancy study.

CDR3 in amino acids: CASSLSGERGGSETQYF. CDR3 nucleotides: TGCGCCAGCAGCCTAAGTGGGGAGCGGGGGGGTTCAGAGACCCAGTACTTC. The gene calls are TRBV4-1 and TRBJ2-5, with 10 positions matching TRBD2. CDR1 and CDR2 from the germline V gene are MGHRA and YSYEKL. The CDR3 covers 17 residues. After removal of 4 bases from V and 4 bases from J, the junction contained 12 bases not matched to a gene.

V is TRBV7-9 and J is TRBJ1-5; D gene unclear. Trimming took 4 bases from V and 7 from J, leaving 8 bases between them. The germline CDR1 and CDR2 sequences are SEHNR and FQNEAQ (reference sequence). There are 12 residues in the CDR3. CDR3 loop: CASSSLGQPQHF. CDR3 nucleotides: TGTGCCAGCAGCTCCCTAGGACAGCCCCAGCATTTT.

This clone was seen just once. The chain recombines TRBV5-4 with TRBJ2-5; TRBD2 aligns across 10 bases. V trimming: 4 bases; J trimming: 2 bases; junction bases outside the gene matches: 2. This CDR3 is built from 14 residues. Germline CDR1 and CDR2: SGHNT and YYREEE (reference sequence). The CDR3 DNA reads as TGTGCCAGCAGCAAAGCGGGGGGGCAAGAGACCCAGTACTTC. Protein product: CASSKAGGQETQYF.

The rearrangement links TRBV7-9 to TRBJ1-1; TRBD1 is a possible D gene (6 bases). The CDR3 spans 17 residues. Germline V gene lookup returns CDR1 SEHNR and CDR2 FQNEAQ (reference sequence). Trimming removed 5 bases at V and 0 bases at J, with 19 bases between. The CDR3 DNA reads TGTGCCAGCAGCCCAACGGTTGGGGGCTTCATGAACACTGAAGCTTTCTTT. Residues: CASSPTVGGFMNTEAFF.

The V call is TRBV12-5, the J call TRBJ1-4; D unresolved. The CDR3 length is 15 residues. The V gene's germline CDR1 is LGHNT and CDR2 FRNRAP. Trimming shortened V by 6 bases and J by 6 bases, and 17 bases separated the two germline ends. The CDR3 region has the DNA TGTGCTAGTGGCCCCCCGGGGATAAAAGATGAAAAACTGTTTTTT. The encoded protein is CASGPPGIKDEKLFF.

J is TRBJ1-4 and V is TRBV19; 8 positions match TRBD1. V lost 4 bases and J lost 7; bases outside the gene matches: 5. CDR3 length: 14 amino acids. The germline V gene encodes CDR1 LNHDA and CDR2 SQIVND (reference sequence). In DNA, the CDR3 is TGTGCCAGTAGTACAGGGGGCACGAGTGAAAAACTGTTTTTT. Its protein product is CASSTGGTSEKLFF.

The V call is TRBV7-2, the J call TRBJ2-2, with D hard to call. CDR1 is SGHTA, CDR2 FQGNSA, per germline. Trimming removed 5 bases at V and 1 base at J, with 11 bases between. The CDR3 runs 15 residues. CDR3 DNA: TGTGCCAGCAGCCCTATCCCACTGAACACCGGGGAGCTGTTTTTT. It codes for CASSPIPLNTGELFF. Variable domain in full (rest from reference TRBV7-2 and TRBJ2-2): GAGVSQSPSNKVTEKGKDVELRCDPISGHTALYWYRQSLGQGLEFLIYFQGNSAPDKSGLPSDRFSAERTGGSVSTLTIQRTQQEDSAVYLCASSPIPLNTGELFFGEGSRLTVL.

The chain couples TRBV4-2 to TRBJ1-3; D is ambiguous. V gave up 6 bases and J gave up 0 bases, with 12 bases separating them. The CDR3 covers 15 residues. Germline V CDR1 and CDR2: LGHNA, YNFKEQ. CDR3 DNA sequence: TGTGCCAGCAGGTCTCACGGGAGCTCTGGAAACACCATATATTTT. Residues: CASRSHGSSGNTIYF.

This sequence joins TRBV7-6 and TRBJ1-5; D might be TRBD1 (5 bases). V was pared by 3 bases and J by 8 bases, with 8 bases between. The CDR3 is 12 residues long. Germline V gene sequence: CDR1 SGHVS, CDR2 FNYEAQ. The CDR3 bases are TGTGCCAGCAGCTTTTTAGGGGAGCCCCAGCATTTT. Protein sequence: CASSFLGEPQHF.

The chain employs TRBV29-1 and TRBJ1-5, with 8 positions matching TRBD1. The V gene end was trimmed by 7 bases and the J gene end by 3 bases; junction bases not matched to a gene: 8. Germline V gene lookup returns CDR1 SQVTM and CDR2 ANQGSEA. The CDR3 totals 14 residues. DNA of the CDR3: TGCAGCGCTGCCGCAGGGGGCGTCAATCAGCCCCAGCATTTT. This codes for CSAAAGGVNQPQHF. Full variable domain (outside the CDR3, taken from reference TRBV29-1 and TRBJ1-5): SAVISQKPSRDICQRGTSLTIQCQVDSQVTMMFWYRQQPGQSLTLIATANQGSEATYESGFVIDKFPISRPNLTFSTLTVSNMSPEDSSIYLCSAAAGGVNQPQHFGDGTRLSIL.

The rearrangement links TRBV4-3 to TRBJ1-2; TRBD1 agrees at 11 bases. Germline V CDR1 and CDR2: LGHNA, YSLEER. V shed 4 bases and J 7 bases; nucleotides not matched to a gene: 5. The CDR3 is 14 amino acids. The CDR3 sequence: CASSPGQGVRGYTF. The CDR3, as DNA: TGCGCCAGCAGCCCGGGACAGGGGGTCCGTGGCTACACCTTC.

This sequence joins TRBV10-2 and TRBJ2-3; 8 bases are shared with TRBD1. CDR1 WSHSY and CDR2 SAAADI come from the germline V gene. Trimming at V came to 6 bases and at J to 4 bases, leaving 3 bases not matched to a gene. CDR3 length equals 13 residues. CDR3 sequence (DNA): TGCGCCAGCAGCAGGGGGCGGGCAGATACGCAGTATTTT. This sequence encodes CASSRGRADTQYF.

This rearrangement joins TRBV29-1 to TRBJ2-5; weak D call: TRBD2 (7 bases). The CDR3 spans 17 residues. V was shortened by 6 bases and J by 2 bases, with 25 bases between the two germline ends. Germline lookup yields CDR1 SQVTM and CDR2 ANQGSEA. CDR3 nucleotide sequence: TGCAGCGTCCCTCGGAGGGGGAGGGGGGGGCGGCAAGAGACCCAGTACTTC. Translating it yields CSVPRRGRGGRQETQYF.